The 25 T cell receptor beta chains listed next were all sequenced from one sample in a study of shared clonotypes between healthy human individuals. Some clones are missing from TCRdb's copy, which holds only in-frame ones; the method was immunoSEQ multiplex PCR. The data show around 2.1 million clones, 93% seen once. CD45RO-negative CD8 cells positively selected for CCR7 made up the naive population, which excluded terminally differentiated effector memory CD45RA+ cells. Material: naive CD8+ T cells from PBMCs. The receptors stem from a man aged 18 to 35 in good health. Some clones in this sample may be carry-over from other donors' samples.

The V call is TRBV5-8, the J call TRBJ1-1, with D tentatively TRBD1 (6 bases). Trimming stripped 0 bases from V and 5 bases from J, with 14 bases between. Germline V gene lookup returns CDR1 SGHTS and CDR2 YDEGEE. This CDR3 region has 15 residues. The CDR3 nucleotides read TGTGCCAGCAGCTTGGAGGGGGAATACGGTACTGAAGCTTTCTTT. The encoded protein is CASSLEGEYGTEAFF.

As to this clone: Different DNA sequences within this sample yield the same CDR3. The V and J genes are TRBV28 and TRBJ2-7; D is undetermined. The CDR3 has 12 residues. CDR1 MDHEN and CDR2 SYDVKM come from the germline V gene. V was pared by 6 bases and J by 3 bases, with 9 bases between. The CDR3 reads CASSLGVYEQYF. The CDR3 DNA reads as TGTGCCAGCAGCCTGGGCGTCTACGAGCAGTACTTC.

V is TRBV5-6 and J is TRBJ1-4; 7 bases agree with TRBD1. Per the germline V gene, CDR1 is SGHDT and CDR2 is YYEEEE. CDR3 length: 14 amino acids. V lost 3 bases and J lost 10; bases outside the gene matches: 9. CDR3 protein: CASSSQGGRGKLFF. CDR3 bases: TGTGCCAGCAGCTCGCAGGGGGGCAGGGGAAAACTGTTTTTT.

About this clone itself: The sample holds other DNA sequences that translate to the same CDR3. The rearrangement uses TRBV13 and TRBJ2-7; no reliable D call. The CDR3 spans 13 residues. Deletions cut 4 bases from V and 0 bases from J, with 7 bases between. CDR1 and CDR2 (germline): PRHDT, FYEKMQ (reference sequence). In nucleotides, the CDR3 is TGTGCCAGCAGCTCCGGCGGCTCCTACGAGCAGTACTTC. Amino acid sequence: CASSSGGSYEQYF. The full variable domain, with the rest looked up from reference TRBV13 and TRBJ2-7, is AAGVIQSPRHLIKEKRETATLKCYPIPRHDTVYWYQQGPGQDPQFLISFYEKMQSDKGSIPDRFSAQQFSDYHSELNMSSLELGDSALYFCASSSGGSYEQYFGPGTRLTVT.

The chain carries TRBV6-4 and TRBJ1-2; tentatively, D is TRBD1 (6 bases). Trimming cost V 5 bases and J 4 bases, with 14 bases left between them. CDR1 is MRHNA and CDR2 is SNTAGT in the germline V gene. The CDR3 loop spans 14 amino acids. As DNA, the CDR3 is TGTGCCAGCAGTCCGACAGGTCTGGGCTATGGCTACACCTTC. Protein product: CASSPTGLGYGYTF.

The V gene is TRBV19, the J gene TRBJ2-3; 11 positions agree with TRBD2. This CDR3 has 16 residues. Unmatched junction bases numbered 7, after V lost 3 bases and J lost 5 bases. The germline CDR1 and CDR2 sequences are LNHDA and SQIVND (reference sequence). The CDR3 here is CASSIIPLAGGDTQYF. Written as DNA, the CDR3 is TGTGCCAGTAGTATTATTCCCCTAGCGGGAGGAGATACGCAGTATTTT.

CDR3 bases: TGTGCCAGCAGCCCGAGCCCCGGGGCCCCTGGGGAGCAGTACTTC. It specifies CASSPSPGAPGEQYF. This chain connects TRBV13 to TRBJ2-7; D could derive from TRBD1 or TRBD2 (5 bases each). V was cut by 5 bases and J by 7 bases, with 21 bases left in between. The CDR3 is 15 amino acids. CDR1 is PRHDT and CDR2 is FYEKMQ in the germline V gene (reference sequence). Drawing the rest from reference TRBV13 and TRBJ2-7, the complete variable domain is AAGVIQSPRHLIKEKRETATLKCYPIPRHDTVYWYQQGPGQDPQFLISFYEKMQSDKGSIPDRFSAQQFSDYHSELNMSSLELGDSALYFCASSPSPGAPGEQYFGPGTRLTVT.

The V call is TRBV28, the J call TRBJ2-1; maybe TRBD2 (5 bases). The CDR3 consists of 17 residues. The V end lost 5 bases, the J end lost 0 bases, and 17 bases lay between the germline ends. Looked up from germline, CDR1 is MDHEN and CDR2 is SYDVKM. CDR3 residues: CASSLRRSFSSYNEQFF. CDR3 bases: TGTGCCAGCAGTCTCCGGAGGAGCTTCAGCTCCTACAATGAGCAGTTCTTC.

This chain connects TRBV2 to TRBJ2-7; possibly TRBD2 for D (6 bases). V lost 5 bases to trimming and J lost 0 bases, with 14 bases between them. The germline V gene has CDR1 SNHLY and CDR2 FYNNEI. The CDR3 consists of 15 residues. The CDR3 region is CASSFGGEHSYEQYF. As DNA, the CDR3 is TGTGCCAGCAGTTTCGGCGGGGAACACTCCTACGAGCAGTACTTC.

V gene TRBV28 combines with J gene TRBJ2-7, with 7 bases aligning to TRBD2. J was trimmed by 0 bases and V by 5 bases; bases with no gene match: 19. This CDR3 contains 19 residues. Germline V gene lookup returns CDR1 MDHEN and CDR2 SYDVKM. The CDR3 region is CASSPAILVTRETSYEQYF. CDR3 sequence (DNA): TGTGCCAGCAGTCCCGCTATCCTGGTGACGCGGGAGACCTCCTACGAGCAGTACTTC.

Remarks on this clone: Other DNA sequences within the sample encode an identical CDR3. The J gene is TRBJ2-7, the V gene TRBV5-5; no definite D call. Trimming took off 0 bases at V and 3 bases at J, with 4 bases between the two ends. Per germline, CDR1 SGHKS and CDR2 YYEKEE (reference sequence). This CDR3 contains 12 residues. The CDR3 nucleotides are TGTGCCAGCAGCTTGGTGGGCTACGAGCAGTACTTC. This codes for CASSLVGYEQYF.

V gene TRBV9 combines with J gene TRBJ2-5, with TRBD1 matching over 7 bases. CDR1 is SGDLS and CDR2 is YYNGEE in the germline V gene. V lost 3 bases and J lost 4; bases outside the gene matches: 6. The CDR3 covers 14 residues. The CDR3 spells CASSGRQGRETQYF. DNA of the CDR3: TGTGCCAGCAGCGGAAGACAGGGTCGAGAGACCCAGTACTTC.

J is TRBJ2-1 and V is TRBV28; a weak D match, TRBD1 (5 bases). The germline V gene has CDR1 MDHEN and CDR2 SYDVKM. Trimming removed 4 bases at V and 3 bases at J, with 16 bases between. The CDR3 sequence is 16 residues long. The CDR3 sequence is CASSSPREANYNEQFF. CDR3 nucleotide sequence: TGTGCCAGCAGTTCCCCCAGGGAAGCGAACTACAATGAGCAGTTCTTC.

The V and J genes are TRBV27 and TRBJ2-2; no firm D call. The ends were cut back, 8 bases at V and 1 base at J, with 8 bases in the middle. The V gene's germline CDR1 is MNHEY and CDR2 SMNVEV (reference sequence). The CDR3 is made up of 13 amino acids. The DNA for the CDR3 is TGTGCCAGCCACTCACGGAACACCGGGGAGCTGTTTTTT. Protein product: CASHSRNTGELFF.

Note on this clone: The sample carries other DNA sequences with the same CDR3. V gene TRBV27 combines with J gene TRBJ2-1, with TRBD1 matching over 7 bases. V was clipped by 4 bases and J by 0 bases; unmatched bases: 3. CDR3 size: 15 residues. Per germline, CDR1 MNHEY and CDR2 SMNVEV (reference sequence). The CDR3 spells CASSSGTASYNEQFF. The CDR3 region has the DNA TGTGCCAGCAGTTCTGGGACAGCCTCCTACAATGAGCAGTTCTTC.

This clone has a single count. CDR3 protein: CASSPTPQYEQYF. CDR3 nucleotide sequence: TGTGCCAGCAGCCCCACCCCCCAGTACGAGCAGTACTTC. J is TRBJ2-7 and V is TRBV7-6; no firm D call. Trimming removed 5 bases at V and 4 bases at J, with 12 bases between. This CDR3 contains 13 residues. Germline CDR1 reads SGHVS; CDR2 reads FNYEAQ.

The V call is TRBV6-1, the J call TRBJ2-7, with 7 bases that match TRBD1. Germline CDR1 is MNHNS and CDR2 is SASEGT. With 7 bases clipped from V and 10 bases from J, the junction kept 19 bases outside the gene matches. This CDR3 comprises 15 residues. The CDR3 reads CASIIDREMVGRQYF. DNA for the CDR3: TGTGCCAGCATTATCGACAGGGAGATGGTGGGGAGACAGTACTTC.

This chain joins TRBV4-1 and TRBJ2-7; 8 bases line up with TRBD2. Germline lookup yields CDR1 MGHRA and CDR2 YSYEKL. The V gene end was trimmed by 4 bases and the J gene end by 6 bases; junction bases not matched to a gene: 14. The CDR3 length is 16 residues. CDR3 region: CASSPASGREVGEQYF. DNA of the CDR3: TGCGCCAGCAGCCCAGCGAGCGGGCGGGAGGTGGGCGAGCAGTACTTC.

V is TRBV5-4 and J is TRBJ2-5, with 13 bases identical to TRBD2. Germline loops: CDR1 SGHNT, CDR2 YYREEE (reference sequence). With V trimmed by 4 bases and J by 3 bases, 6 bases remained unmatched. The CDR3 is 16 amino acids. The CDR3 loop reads CASSAGLAGVEETQYF. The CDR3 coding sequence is TGTGCCAGCAGCGCCGGACTAGCGGGAGTAGAAGAGACCCAGTACTTC.

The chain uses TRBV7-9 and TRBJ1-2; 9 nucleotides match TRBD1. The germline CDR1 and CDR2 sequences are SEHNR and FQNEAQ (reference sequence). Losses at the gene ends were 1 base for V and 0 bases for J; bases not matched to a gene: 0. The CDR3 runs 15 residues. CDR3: CASSLDRGPNYGYTF. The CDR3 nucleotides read TGTGCCAGCAGCTTAGACAGGGGGCCTAACTATGGCTACACCTTC.

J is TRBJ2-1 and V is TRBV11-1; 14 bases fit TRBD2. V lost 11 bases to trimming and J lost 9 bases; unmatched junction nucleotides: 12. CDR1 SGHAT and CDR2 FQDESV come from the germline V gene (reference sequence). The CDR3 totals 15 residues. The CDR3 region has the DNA TGTGCCGTCAGGACTAGCGGGAGGTCTGGGGGTGAGCAGTTCTTC. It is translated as CAVRTSGRSGGEQFF.

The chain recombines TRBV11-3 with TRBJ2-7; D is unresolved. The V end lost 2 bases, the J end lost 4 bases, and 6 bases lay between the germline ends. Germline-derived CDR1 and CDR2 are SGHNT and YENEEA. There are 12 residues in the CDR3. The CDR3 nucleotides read TGTGCCAGCAGCTTACGGACGTACGAGCAGTACTTC. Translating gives CASSLRTYEQYF.

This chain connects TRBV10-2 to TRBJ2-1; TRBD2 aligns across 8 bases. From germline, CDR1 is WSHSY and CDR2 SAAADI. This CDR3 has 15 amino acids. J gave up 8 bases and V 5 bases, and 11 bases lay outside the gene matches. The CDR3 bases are TGCGCCAGCAGTTCATCGGGACTAGGGGTCTATGAGCAGTTCTTC. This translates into CASSSSGLGVYEQFF.

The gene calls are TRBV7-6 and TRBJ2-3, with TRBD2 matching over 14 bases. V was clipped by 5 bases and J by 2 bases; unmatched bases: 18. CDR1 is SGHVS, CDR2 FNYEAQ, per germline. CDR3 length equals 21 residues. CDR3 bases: TGTGCCAGCAGCCCGGGCCCCGGGACTAGCGGGAGCCAGGCCCCCACAGATACGCAGTATTTT. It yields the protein CASSPGPGTSGSQAPTDTQYF.

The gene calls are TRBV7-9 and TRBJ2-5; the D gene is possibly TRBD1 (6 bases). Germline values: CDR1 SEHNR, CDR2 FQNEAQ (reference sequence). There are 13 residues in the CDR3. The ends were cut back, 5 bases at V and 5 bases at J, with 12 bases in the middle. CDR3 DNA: TGTGCCAGCAGCCCAACAGGGATCGAGACCCAGTACTTC. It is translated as CASSPTGIETQYF.